A single TCR beta chain is shown here with its context. Its specificity is unknown. This specimen belongs to a study of cytomegalovirus exposure and HLA in healthy donors. Notes on the study in general: TCR beta sequences reportedly predicted most subjects' HLA-A and HLA-B alleles accurately. An assumption of roughly uniform sequencing depth across donors underlay the presence/absence analyses. In a later analysis, TCR association rates varied by HLA locus: DRB1 most, HLA-C fewest.

The PCR used 60 Vbeta and 13 Jbeta primers. Here immunoSEQ multiplex PCR was the method, and the copy in TCRdb shows in-frame clones only, minus some. The sample gives under 110,000 clones, less than 80% of which show up once; roughly 3.9% is in the top ten. CDR1 SGHTA and CDR2 FQGNSA come from the germline V gene. There are 13 residues in the CDR3. V shed 5 bases, J shed 5 bases, and the junction held 3 bases outside the gene matches. This chain uses TRBV7-2 with TRBJ2-3; 8 bases map to TRBD2. The TCR originated in a man aged 60 to 75 in good health and CMV-seronegative. The specimen sequenced was PBMCs. CDR3 coding DNA: TGTGCCAGCAGCCGGGGGGGCGTAGATACGCAGTATTTT. It is translated as CASSRGGVDTQYF.